In its sample, the clone carrying this T cell receptor (beta chain) was seen once. The CDR3 sequence is 13 residues long. The ends were cut back, 4 bases at V and 6 bases at J, with 13 bases in the middle. Germline V gene sequence: CDR1 SSHAT, CDR2 FNYEAQ (reference sequence). These data originate in a study of blood T cell repertoires in COVID-19. Overall study: Collection of acute and convalescent COVID-19 samples took place in the United States, Italy and Spain.

Patients in Seattle were enrolled during active infection, then followed longitudinally. Repertoires were generated with immunoSEQ multiplex PCR, while TCRdb's copy carries only in-frame clones and drops some. The table records about 200,000 clones, around 81% of them present only once. The TCR was taken from a man in his fifties or sixties with COVID-19, enrolled during active disease. The rearrangement uses TRBV7-7 and TRBJ2-7, with a weak D call TRBD2 (5 bases). Sequencing was carried out using peripheral blood. The CDR3 protein is CASSSRREGEQYF. Here the CDR3 DNA reads TGTGCCAGCAGCTCACGACGGGAAGGCGAGCAGTACTTC.